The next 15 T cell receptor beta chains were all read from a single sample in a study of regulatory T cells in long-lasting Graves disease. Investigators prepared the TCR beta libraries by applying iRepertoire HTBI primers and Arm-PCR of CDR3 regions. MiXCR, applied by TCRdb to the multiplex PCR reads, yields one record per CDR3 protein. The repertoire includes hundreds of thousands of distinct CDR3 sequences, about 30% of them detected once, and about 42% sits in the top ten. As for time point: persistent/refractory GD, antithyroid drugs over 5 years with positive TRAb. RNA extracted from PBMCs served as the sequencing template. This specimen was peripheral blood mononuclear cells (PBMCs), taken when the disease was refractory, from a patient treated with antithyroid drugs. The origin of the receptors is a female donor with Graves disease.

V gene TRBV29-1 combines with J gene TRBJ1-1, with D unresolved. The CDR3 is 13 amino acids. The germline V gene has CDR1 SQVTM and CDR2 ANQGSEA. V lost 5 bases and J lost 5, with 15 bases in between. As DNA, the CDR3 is TGCAGCGTTCAGGAGGGAAGGAGTACTGAAGCTTTCTTT. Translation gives CSVQEGRSTEAFF.

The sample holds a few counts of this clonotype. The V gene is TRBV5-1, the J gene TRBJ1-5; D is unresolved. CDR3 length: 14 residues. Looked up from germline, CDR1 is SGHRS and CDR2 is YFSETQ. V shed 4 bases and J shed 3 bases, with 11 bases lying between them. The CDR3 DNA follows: TGCGCCAGCAGCCCCGACACTACCAATCAGCCCCAGCATTTT. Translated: CASSPDTTNQPQHF.

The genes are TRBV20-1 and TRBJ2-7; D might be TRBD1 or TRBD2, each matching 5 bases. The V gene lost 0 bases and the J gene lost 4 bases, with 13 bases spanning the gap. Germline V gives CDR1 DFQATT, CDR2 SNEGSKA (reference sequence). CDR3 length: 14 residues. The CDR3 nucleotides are TGCAGTGCTAGAGACTGGGGGTTATCGTACGAGCAGTACTTC. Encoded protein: CSARDWGLSYEQYF.

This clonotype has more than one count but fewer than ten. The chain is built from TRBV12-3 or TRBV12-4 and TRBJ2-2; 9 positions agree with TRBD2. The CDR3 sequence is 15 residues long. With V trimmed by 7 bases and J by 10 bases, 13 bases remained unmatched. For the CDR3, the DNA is TGTGCCAGCACCCCCGGAGGCGGGAGGGTTGTGGAGCTGTTTTTT. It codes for CASTPGGGRVVELFF.

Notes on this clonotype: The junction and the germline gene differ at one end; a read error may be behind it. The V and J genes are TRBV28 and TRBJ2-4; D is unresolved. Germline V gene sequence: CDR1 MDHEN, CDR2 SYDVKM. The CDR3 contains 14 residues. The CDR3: CASSLGLAKTIQYF. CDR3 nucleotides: TGTGCCAGCAGCCTAGGTTTAGCCAAAACCATTCAGTACTTC.

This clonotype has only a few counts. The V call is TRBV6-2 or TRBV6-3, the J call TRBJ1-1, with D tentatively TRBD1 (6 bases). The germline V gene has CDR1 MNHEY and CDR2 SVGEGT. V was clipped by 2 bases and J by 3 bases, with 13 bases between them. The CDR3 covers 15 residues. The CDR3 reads CASSYPGVGDTEAFF. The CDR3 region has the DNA TGTGCCAGCAGTTACCCAGGGGTAGGTGACACTGAAGCTTTCTTT.

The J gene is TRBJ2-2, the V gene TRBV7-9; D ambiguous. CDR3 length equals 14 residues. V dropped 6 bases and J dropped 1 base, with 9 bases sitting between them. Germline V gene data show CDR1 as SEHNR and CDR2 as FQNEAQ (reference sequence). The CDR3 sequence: CASSSLMNTGELFF. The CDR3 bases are TGTGCCAGCAGTTCTCTAATGAACACCGGGGAGCTGTTTTTT.

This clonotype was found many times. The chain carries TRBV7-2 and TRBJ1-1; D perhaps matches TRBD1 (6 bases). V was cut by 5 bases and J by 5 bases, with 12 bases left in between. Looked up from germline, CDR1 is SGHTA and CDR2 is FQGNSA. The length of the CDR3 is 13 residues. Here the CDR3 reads CASSHQGPTEAFF. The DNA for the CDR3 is TGTGCCAGCAGCCATCAGGGGCCTACTGAAGCTTTCTTT.

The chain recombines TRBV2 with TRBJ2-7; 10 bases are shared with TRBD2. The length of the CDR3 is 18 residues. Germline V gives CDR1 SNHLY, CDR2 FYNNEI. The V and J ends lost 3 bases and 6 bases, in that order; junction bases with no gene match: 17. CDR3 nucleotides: TGTGCCAGCAGTGAGACTAGCGGGTCAACTCCCCCCCTACTCGAGCAGTACTTC. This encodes CASSETSGSTPPLLEQYF. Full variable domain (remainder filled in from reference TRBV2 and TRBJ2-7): EPEVTQTPSHQVTQMGQEVILRCVPISNHLYFYWYRQILGQKVEFLVSFYNNEISEKSEIFDDQFSVERPDGSNFTLKIRSTKLEDSAMYFCASSETSGSTPPLLEQYFGPGTRLTVT.

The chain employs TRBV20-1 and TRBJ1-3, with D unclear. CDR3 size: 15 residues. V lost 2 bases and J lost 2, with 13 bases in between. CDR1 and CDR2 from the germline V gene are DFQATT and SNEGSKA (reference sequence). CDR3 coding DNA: TGCAGTGCTAGACTGGGGAATATTGCTGGAAACACCATATATTTT. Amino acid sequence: CSARLGNIAGNTIYF.

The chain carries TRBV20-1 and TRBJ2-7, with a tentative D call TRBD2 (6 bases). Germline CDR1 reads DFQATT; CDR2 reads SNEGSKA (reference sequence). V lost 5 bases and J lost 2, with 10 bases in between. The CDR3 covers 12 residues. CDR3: CSAPGDAYEQYF. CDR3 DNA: TGCAGTGCTCCGGGGGATGCCTACGAGCAGTACTTC.

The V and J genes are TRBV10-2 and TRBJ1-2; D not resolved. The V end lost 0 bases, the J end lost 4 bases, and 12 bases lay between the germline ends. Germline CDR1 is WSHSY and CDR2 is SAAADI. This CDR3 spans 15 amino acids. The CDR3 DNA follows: TGCGCCAGCAGTGAGTCAGGGAGGTTGGTCTATGGCTACACCTTC. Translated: CASSESGRLVYGYTF.

The CDR3 loop is CASSLEAGHDEQYF. The CDR3 coding sequence is TGCGCCAGCAGCTTGGAGGCGGGCCATGACGAGCAGTACTTC. The rearrangement joins TRBV5-1 to TRBJ2-7, with D possibly matching TRBD2 (5 bases). The ends were cut back, 0 bases at V and 5 bases at J, with 12 bases in the middle. From germline, CDR1 is SGHRS and CDR2 YFSETQ. CDR3 length: 14 amino acids.

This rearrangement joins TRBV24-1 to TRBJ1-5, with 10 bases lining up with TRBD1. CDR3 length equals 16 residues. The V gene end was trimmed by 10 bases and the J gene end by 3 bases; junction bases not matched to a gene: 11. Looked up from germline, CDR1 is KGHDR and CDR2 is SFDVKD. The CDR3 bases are TGTGCCACGGCCGGGACAGGGGCAGGTAACAATCAGCCCCAGCATTTT. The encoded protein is CATAGTGAGNNQPQHF.

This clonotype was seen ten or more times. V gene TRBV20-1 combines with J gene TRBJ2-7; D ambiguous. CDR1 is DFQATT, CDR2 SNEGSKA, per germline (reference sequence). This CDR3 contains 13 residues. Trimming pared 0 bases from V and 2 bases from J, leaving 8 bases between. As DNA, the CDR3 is TGCAGTGCTAGAGATCCCGTAACCTACGAGCAGTACTTC. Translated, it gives CSARDPVTYEQYF.